The rows below give T cell receptor beta chains drawn from one sample of a study of shared clonotypes between healthy human individuals. Some clones are missing from TCRdb's copy, which holds only in-frame ones; the method was immunoSEQ multiplex PCR. Seen here are nearly 2 million clones, just under 95% observed once, and the top ten hold 0.95% to 1.5%. Sequencing input: naive CD8+ T cells sorted from blood. The receptors stem from a man younger than 35 in good health. Both conserved end residues are part of each CDR3. Fields, in order: J gene, D gene, clone size, V gene, CDR3 DNA, CDR3 protein. The D gene is left open where the match is weak. A row's size may be missing; if present it is once, few, many or a size class.

J gene: TRBJ1-5
D gene: -
clone size: -
V gene: TRBV4-3
CDR3 DNA: TGCGCCAGCAGCCAAGTGGCGGACACTGATCAGCCCCAGCATTTT
CDR3 protein: CASSQVADTDQPQHF

J gene: TRBJ2-7
D gene: -
clone size: once
V gene: TRBV30
CDR3 DNA: TGTGCCTGGAGTGTCACTTTGGACGAGCAGTACTTC
CDR3 protein: CAWSVTLDEQYF

J gene: TRBJ2-2
D gene: TRBD2
clone size: once
V gene: TRBV14
CDR3 DNA: TGTGCCAGCAGCCAACTAGCGGCGAACACCGGGGAGCTGTTTTTT
CDR3 protein: CASSQLAANTGELFF

J gene: TRBJ1-5
D gene: -
clone size: -
V gene: TRBV27
CDR3 DNA: TGTGCCAGCAGTCTTGGTGGGGCGGATCAGCCCCAGCATTTT
CDR3 protein: CASSLGGADQPQHF

J gene: TRBJ2-7
D gene: -
clone size: once
V gene: TRBV13
CDR3 DNA: TGTGCCAGCAGCTTAGGGGACCTCGGCGAGCAGTACTTC
CDR3 protein: CASSLGDLGEQYF

J gene: TRBJ2-7
D gene: TRBD2
clone size: -
V gene: TRBV7-9
CDR3 DNA: TGTGCCAGCAGCTCCATTACCTCCGGGACTAGTTCCTACGAGCAGTACTTC
CDR3 protein: CASSSITSGTSSYEQYF

J gene: TRBJ2-5
D gene: TRBD2
clone size: -
V gene: TRBV7-2
CDR3 DNA: TGTGCCAGCAGTCTAGGTGCGCAGCGGGGTAGAGAGACCCAGTACTTC
CDR3 protein: CASSLGAQRGRETQYF

J gene: TRBJ2-7
D gene: TRBD2
clone size: -
V gene: TRBV7-8
CDR3 DNA: TGTGCCAGCAGCTCTGAACTAGCGGGGGATGGTTACGAGCAGTACTTC
CDR3 protein: CASSSELAGDGYEQYF

J gene: TRBJ2-1
D gene: TRBD2
clone size: -
V gene: TRBV7-8
CDR3 DNA: TGTGCCAGCAGCTTACCGCCCTCAGCGGGAGGGCCAGGGCTGAATGAGCAGTTCTTC
CDR3 protein: CASSLPPSAGGPGLNEQFF

J gene: TRBJ2-7
D gene: TRBD1
clone size: once
V gene: TRBV9
CDR3 DNA: TGTGCCAGCAGCGTAGGTAGGGACAGGCCCTCCTACGAGCAGTACTTC
CDR3 protein: CASSVGRDRPSYEQYF